The 3 T cell receptor beta chains reported below all come from one sample, sequenced in a study of graft-versus-host responses after intestinal transplantation. This table comes from immunoSEQ multiplex PCR, and its TCRdb copy is limited to in-frame clones, with some not included. The data hold fewer than 6,500 clones, with around 74% observed a single time. To release intraepithelial and lamina propria lymphocytes, the graft tissue was processed. Here the sequenced sample was ileum tissue, taken 220 to 240 days after intestinal transplant. Source of these receptors: a human patient who received an intestinal transplant, so some T cells may come from the graft donor.

V is TRBV11-3 and J is TRBJ2-5; 12 positions match TRBD2. The CDR3 sequence is 15 residues long. V lost 5 bases, J lost 1 base, and 2 bases stayed unmatched. The V gene's germline CDR1 is SGHNT and CDR2 YENEEA. CDR3 DNA: TGTGCCAGCAGCACGGGACTAGCGGGCCAAGAGACCCAGTACTTC. This encodes CASSTGLAGQETQYF.

The chain joins TRBV4-1 to TRBJ2-3; the D gene is possibly TRBD1 (6 bases). Germline V gene data show CDR1 as MGHRA and CDR2 as YSYEKL. Trimming stripped 1 base from V and 3 bases from J, with 11 bases between. The CDR3 totals 15 residues. CDR3 sequence: CASSQVLGGTDTQYF. For the CDR3, the DNA is TGCGCCAGCAGCCAAGTTCTAGGGGGAACAGATACGCAGTATTTT.

V gene TRBV6-1 combines with J gene TRBJ2-1, with D possibly being TRBD2 (6 bases). V shed 5 bases and J shed 3 bases, with 11 bases lying between them. Germline V lookup: CDR1 MNHNS, CDR2 SASEGT. The CDR3 runs 14 residues. The CDR3 DNA reads as TGTGCCAGCAGTCCGGCGGGGAGCTACAATGAGCAGTTCTTC. Its translation: CASSPAGSYNEQFF.